The rows below give T cell receptor beta chains drawn from one sample of a study of T cells in Graves' hyperthyroidism and ophthalmopathy. TCRdb reanalysed the multiplex PCR reads using MiXCR and keeps one entry per CDR3 protein. The sample lists 300,000 to 500,000 distinct CDR3 sequences, about 14% occurring once. Specimen: blood. All receptors come from a man aged 50 to 60 with Graves' ophthalmopathy. CDR3s include the opening cysteine and the closing phenylalanine or tryptophan. The order of the fields is V gene, clone size, J gene, D gene, CDR3 DNA, CDR3 protein. D genes are given only for firm matches. Size is stated for part of the rows, as once, few or many counts, or as a class when the clone is expanded.

v_gene: TRBV5-1
abundance: many
j_gene: TRBJ2-3
d_gene: NA
CDR3nt: TGCGCCAGCAGCTTGGAGAGGGCCACAGATACGCAGTATTTT
CDR3aa: CASSLERATDTQYF

v_gene: TRBV7-9
abundance: many
j_gene: TRBJ2-1
d_gene: TRBD1
CDR3nt: TGTGCCAGCAGCTTAGCGTTGGGACAGGGGGCCTACAATGAGCAGTTCTTC
CDR3aa: CASSLALGQGAYNEQFF

v_gene: TRBV29-1
abundance: NA
j_gene: TRBJ1-1
d_gene: NA
CDR3nt: TGCAGCGGCAACAGGGTGAGGAGGGAAAATGAAGCTTTCTTT
CDR3aa: CSGNRVRRENEAFF

v_gene: TRBV28
abundance: many
j_gene: TRBJ2-5
d_gene: NA
CDR3nt: TGTGCCAGCAGTTTCATGCTCCAAGAGACCCAGTACTTC
CDR3aa: CASSFMLQETQYF

v_gene: TRBV6-1
abundance: many
j_gene: TRBJ2-7
d_gene: NA
CDR3nt: TGTGCCAGCAGCGAAACCGGCAGATACGAGCAGTACTTC
CDR3aa: CASSETGRYEQYF

v_gene: TRBV6-1
abundance: NA
j_gene: TRBJ2-7
d_gene: NA
CDR3nt: TGTGCCAGCAGTCCTGACATCTTGGGTATCGAGCAGTACTTC
CDR3aa: CASSPDILGIEQYF

v_gene: TRBV7-9
abundance: many
j_gene: TRBJ1-1
d_gene: NA
CDR3nt: TGTGCCAGCAGCTTTTATCCGGCATTGGCTGAAGCTTTCTTT
CDR3aa: CASSFYPALAEAFF

v_gene: TRBV6-1
abundance: few
j_gene: TRBJ1-5
d_gene: TRBD1
CDR3nt: TGTGCCAGCAGTCGGGACAGGGGGCGGGGACAGCCCCAGCATTTT
CDR3aa: CASSRDRGRGQPQHF

v_gene: TRBV19
abundance: many
j_gene: TRBJ1-5
d_gene: TRBD1
CDR3nt: TGTGCCAGTAGTACGAGGACAGGGGGCTTTACGGGCAATCAGCCCCAGCATTTT
CDR3aa: CASSTRTGGFTGNQPQHF

v_gene: TRBV20-1
abundance: many
j_gene: TRBJ2-5
d_gene: TRBD2
CDR3nt: TGCAGTGCTAGTATGGGAGTAGCGGGACAAGAGACCCAGTACTTC
CDR3aa: CSASMGVAGQETQYF

v_gene: TRBV2
abundance: many
j_gene: TRBJ2-3
d_gene: NA
CDR3nt: TGTGCCAGCAGGGATAATGTGTTTTGGACAGATACGCAGTATTTT
CDR3aa: CASRDNVFWTDTQYF

v_gene: TRBV20-1
abundance: NA
j_gene: TRBJ2-5
d_gene: TRBD2
CDR3nt: TGCAGTGCTAGGTCGGCTAGCGGGAGGGGAGAGACCCAGTACTTC
CDR3aa: CSARSASGRGETQYF

v_gene: TRBV5-4
abundance: few
j_gene: TRBJ2-1
d_gene: NA
CDR3nt: TGTGCCAGCAGCTTGGAGCCCAAGACCTACAATGAGCAGTTCTTC
CDR3aa: CASSLEPKTYNEQFF

v_gene: TRBV6-5
abundance: many
j_gene: TRBJ2-2
d_gene: TRBD1
CDR3nt: TGTGCCAGCAAAACCAGGGGGACAGGGGACACCGGGGAGCTGTTTTTT
CDR3aa: CASKTRGTGDTGELFF

v_gene: TRBV19
abundance: few
j_gene: TRBJ2-1
d_gene: NA
CDR3nt: TGTGCCAGTAGTATGCTGCGCCTGCCCTCCCACTCACCTCATTCAGGGGGGCACAATGAGCAGTTCTTC
CDR3aa: CASSMLRLPSHSPHSGGHNEQFF

v_gene: TRBV19
abundance: NA
j_gene: TRBJ1-2
d_gene: NA
CDR3nt: TGTGCCAGTAGTAACCGGGGCCCTAACTATGGCTACACCTTC
CDR3aa: CASSNRGPNYGYTF

v_gene: TRBV3-1
abundance: many
j_gene: TRBJ2-2
d_gene: NA
CDR3nt: TGTGCCAGCGGCAGGTCCCCCGGGGAGCTGTTTTTT
CDR3aa: CASGRSPGELFF

v_gene: TRBV18
abundance: many
j_gene: TRBJ1-4
d_gene: TRBD1
CDR3nt: TGTGCCAGCTCACGGTCGGGACAGGGATACGAAAAACTGTTTTTT
CDR3aa: CASSRSGQGYEKLFF

v_gene: TRBV7-9
abundance: many
j_gene: TRBJ1-5
d_gene: TRBD1
CDR3nt: TGTGCCAGCAGCCAACAGGGGGGAAGCAATCAGCCCCAGCATTTT
CDR3aa: CASSQQGGSNQPQHF

v_gene: TRBV7-9
abundance: many
j_gene: TRBJ2-5
d_gene: NA
CDR3nt: TGTGCCAGCAGCCCCTCAGACCAAGAGACCCAGTACTTC
CDR3aa: CASSPSDQETQYF

v_gene: TRBV6-1
abundance: NA
j_gene: TRBJ2-2
d_gene: NA
CDR3nt: TGTGCCAGCAGCGCAGCCCGTATAGACACCGGGGAGCTGTTTTTT
CDR3aa: CASSAARIDTGELFF

v_gene: TRBV9
abundance: many
j_gene: TRBJ1-1
d_gene: NA
CDR3nt: TGTGCCAGCAGCGTTATTGGGAACACTGAAGCTTTCTTT
CDR3aa: CASSVIGNTEAFF

v_gene: TRBV27
abundance: few
j_gene: TRBJ2-3
d_gene: NA
CDR3nt: TGTGCCAGCAGTTTATGGCCCGGGGTGGTGGATACGCAGTATTTT
CDR3aa: CASSLWPGVVDTQYF

v_gene: TRBV14
abundance: many
j_gene: TRBJ2-1
d_gene: TRBD2
CDR3nt: TGTGCCAGCAGCCACTATGCTAGCGGGAGCTCCTACAATGAGCAGTTCTTC
CDR3aa: CASSHYASGSSYNEQFF